This T cell receptor (beta chain) is drawn from a study of blood T cell repertoires in COVID-19. Turning to the study itself: The study drew acute and convalescent COVID-19 samples from the United States, Italy and Spain. From T cells, B-cell-depleted T cells, or PBMCs came the material, which was cDNA or gDNA.

The germline V and J ends were trimmed by 3 bases and 6 bases, with 14 bases remaining between them. This CDR3 spans 14 amino acids. Germline V gene lookup returns CDR1 DFQATT and CDR2 SNEGSKA (reference sequence). Original methodology: Reference gene primer amplification yielded estimated nucleated cell counts. Generated by immunoSEQ multiplex PCR, the TCRdb table keeps only in-frame clones and is missing some. The V and J calls and clone size were taken over from that table, and D and trimming were inferred from the DNA. This table has 250,000 to 300,000 clones, around 85% appearing once. This clone was recorded only once.

This TCR was recovered from a woman aged 70-85 years with acute or convalescent COVID-19. Sequenced material: peripheral blood. J is TRBJ2-2 and V is TRBV20-1; possibly TRBD1 for D (7 bases). The CDR3 coding sequence is TGCAGTGCTAGTCAGCCAGGGGGGTCCGGGGAGCTGTTTTTT. Amino acids: CSASQPGGSGELFF.